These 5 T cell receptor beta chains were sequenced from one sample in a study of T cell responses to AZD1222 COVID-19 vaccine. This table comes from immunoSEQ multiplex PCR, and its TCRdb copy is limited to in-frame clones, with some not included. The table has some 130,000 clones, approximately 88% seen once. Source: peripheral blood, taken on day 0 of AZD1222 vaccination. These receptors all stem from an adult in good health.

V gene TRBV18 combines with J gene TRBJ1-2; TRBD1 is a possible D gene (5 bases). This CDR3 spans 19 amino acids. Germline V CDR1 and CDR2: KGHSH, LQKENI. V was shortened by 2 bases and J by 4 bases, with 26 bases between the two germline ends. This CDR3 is CASSPSLAGAYNGFYGYTF. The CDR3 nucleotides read TGTGCCAGCTCACCATCTCTAGCCGGGGCGTATAACGGGTTCTATGGCTACACCTTC.

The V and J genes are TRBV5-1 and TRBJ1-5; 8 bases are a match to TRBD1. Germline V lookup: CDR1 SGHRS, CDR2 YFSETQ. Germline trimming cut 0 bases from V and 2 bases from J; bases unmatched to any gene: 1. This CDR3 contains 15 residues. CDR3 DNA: TGCGCCAGCAGCTTGGAGACAGGGGGCAATCAGCCCCAGCATTTT. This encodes CASSLETGGNQPQHF.

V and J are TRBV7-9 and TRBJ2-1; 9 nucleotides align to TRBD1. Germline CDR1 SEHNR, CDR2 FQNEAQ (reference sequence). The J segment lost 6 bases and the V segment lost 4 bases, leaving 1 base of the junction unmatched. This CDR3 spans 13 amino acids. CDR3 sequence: CASSSTGGNEQFF. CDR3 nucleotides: TGTGCCAGCAGCTCGACAGGGGGCAATGAGCAGTTCTTC.

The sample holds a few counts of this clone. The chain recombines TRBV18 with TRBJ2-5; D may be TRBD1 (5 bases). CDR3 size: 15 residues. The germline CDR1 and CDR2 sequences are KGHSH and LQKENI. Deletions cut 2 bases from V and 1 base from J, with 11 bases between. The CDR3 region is CASSPTTVTQETQYF. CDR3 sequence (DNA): TGTGCCAGCTCACCAACGACAGTAACCCAAGAGACCCAGTACTTC.

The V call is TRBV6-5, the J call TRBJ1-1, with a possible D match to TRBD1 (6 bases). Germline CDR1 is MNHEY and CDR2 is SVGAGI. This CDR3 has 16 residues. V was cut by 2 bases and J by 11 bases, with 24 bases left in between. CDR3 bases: TGTGCCAGCAGTTACGGGGGCGGGGACCTCCTGAGGAGTGCTTTCTTT. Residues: CASSYGGGDLLRSAFF.